Given below is one TCR beta chain in context. What it binds is not known. The sample belongs to a study of cytomegalovirus exposure and HLA in healthy donors. General study findings and limits: The authors enumerated 164 TCR beta chains as linked to cytomegalovirus.

Some clones are missing from TCRdb's copy, which holds only in-frame ones; the method was immunoSEQ multiplex PCR. The sample holds about 97,000 clones; about 95% are singletons and the top ten take approximately 0.91%. The germline V gene encodes CDR1 SEHNR and CDR2 FQNEAQ (reference sequence). The junction had 9 bases not matched to a gene; V was cut back by 11 bases and J by 8 bases. The length of the CDR3 is 13 residues. Sequenced input: PBMCs. This TCR came from a woman aged 18-35 years in good health and CMV-seronegative. The chain recombines TRBV7-9 with TRBJ1-6, with 7 positions matching TRBD1. For the CDR3, the DNA is TGTGCCGTACAGGGGCAAGGGGATTCACCCCTCCACTTT. This codes for CAVQGQGDSPLHF.